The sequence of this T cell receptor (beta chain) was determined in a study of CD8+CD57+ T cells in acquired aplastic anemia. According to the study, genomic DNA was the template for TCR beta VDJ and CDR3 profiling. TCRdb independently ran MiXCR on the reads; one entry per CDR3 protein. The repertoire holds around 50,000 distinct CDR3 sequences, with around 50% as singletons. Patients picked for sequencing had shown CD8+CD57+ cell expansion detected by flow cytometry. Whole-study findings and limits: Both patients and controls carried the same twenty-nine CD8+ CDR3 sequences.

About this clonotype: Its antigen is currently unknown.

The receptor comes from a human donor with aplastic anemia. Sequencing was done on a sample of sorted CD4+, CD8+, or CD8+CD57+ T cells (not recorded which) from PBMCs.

CDR3 sequence: CASSLTRQGGETQYF. The CDR3 nucleotides are TGCGCCAGCAGCTTGACCAGGCAGGGAGGGGAGACCCAGTACTTC. The chain is built from TRBV5-1 and TRBJ2-5, with 7 bases lining up with TRBD2. The CDR3 contains 15 residues. Per germline, CDR1 SGHRS and CDR2 YFSETQ. With V trimmed by 1 base and J by 5 bases, 8 bases remained unmatched.